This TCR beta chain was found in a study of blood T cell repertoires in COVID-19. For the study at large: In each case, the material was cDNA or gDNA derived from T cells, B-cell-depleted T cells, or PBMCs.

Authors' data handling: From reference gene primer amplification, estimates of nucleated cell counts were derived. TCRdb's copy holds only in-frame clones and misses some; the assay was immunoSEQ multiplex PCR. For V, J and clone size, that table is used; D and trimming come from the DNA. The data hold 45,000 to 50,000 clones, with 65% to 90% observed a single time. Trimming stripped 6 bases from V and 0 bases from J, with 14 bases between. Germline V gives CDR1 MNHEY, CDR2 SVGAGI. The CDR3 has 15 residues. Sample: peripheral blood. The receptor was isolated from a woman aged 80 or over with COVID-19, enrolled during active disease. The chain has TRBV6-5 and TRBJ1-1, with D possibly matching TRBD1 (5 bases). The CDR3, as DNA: TGTGCCAGCAGGCCTCAGGGAGGCGTGAACACTGAAGCTTTCTTT. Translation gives CASRPQGGVNTEAFF.